The entry that follows covers one T cell receptor beta chain sequence. Its antigen is as yet unknown. This sample stems from a study of radiation and T cells in renal cell carcinoma. Data came from immunoSEQ multiplex PCR; TCRdb stores just in-frame clones and leaves some out. The sample shows 100,000 to 150,000 clones, more than 70% of them seen only once. Time point of the sample: blood 2 weeks post-SBRT. Indicated treatment: 15 Gy SBRT to primary tumor, nephrectomy 4 weeks later. Radiation-treated patients gave blood at baseline, week 2 and week 4. General study points: In blood, top tumor clones expanded by 2 weeks, shrinking by 4.

In germline, CDR1 is SGHNT, CDR2 YENEEA. CDR3 length: 15 amino acids. The V end lost 1 base, the J end lost 8 bases, and 16 bases lay between the germline ends. This chain joins TRBV11-3 and TRBJ2-3; D perhaps matches TRBD1 (5 bases). This receptor was obtained from a woman aged 65 to 85 with renal cell carcinoma. The input for sequencing was blood, taken from a patient whose treatment included radiotherapy and nephrectomy. CDR3 amino acids: CASSLGPKQGSTQYF. DNA of the CDR3: TGTGCCAGCAGCTTAGGACCGAAGCAGGGTTCTACGCAGTATTTT.